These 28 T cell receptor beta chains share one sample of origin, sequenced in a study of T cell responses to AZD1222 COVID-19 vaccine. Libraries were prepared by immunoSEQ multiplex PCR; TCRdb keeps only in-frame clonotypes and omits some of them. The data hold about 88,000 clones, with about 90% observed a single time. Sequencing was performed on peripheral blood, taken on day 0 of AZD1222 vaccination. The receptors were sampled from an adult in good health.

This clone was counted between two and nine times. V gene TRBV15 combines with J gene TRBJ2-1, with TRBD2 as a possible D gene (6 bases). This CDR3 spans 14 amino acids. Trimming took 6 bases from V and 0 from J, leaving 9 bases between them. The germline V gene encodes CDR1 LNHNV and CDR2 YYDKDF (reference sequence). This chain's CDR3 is CATSRGSSYNEQFF. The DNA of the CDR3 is TGTGCCACCAGTCGGGGGAGCTCCTACAATGAGCAGTTCTTC.

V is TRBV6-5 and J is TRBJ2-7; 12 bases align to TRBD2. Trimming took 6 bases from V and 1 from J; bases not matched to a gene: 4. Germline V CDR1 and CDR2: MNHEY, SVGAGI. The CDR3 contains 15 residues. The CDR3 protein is CASRETSGSSYEQYF. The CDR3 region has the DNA TGTGCCAGCAGGGAGACTAGCGGGAGTTCCTACGAGCAGTACTTC.

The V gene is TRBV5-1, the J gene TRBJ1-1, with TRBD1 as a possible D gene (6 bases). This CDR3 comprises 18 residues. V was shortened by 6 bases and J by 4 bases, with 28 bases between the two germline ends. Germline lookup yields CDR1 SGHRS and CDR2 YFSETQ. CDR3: CASMEFLRTAPRVTEAFF. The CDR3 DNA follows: TGCGCCAGCATGGAATTCCTTCGGACAGCCCCCAGGGTCACTGAAGCTTTCTTT.

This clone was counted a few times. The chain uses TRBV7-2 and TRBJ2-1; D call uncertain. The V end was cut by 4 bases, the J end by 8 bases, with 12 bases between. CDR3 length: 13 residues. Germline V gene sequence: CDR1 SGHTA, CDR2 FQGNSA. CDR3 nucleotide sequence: TGTGCCAGCAGCTGGTCAGAGGTCGATGAGCAGTTCTTC. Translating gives CASSWSEVDEQFF. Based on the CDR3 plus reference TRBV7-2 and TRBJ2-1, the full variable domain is GAGVSQSPSNKVTEKGKDVELRCDPISGHTALYWYRQSLGQGLEFLIYFQGNSAPDKSGLPSDRFSAERTGGSVSTLTIQRTQQEDSAVYLCASSWSEVDEQFFGPGTRLTVL.

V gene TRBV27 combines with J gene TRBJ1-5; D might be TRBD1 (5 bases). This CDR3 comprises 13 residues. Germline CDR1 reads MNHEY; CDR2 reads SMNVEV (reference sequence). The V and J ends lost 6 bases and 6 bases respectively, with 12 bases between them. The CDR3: CASSRDVGQPQHF. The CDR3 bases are TGTGCCAGCAGCCGGGACGTCGGTCAGCCCCAGCATTTT.

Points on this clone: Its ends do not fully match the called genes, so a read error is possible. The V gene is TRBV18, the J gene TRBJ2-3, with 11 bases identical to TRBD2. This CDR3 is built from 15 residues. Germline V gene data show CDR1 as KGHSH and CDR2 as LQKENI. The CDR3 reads CASSPFALAGDAQYF. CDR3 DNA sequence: TGTGCCAGCTCACCATTTGCACTAGCGGGAGATGCGCAGTATTTT.

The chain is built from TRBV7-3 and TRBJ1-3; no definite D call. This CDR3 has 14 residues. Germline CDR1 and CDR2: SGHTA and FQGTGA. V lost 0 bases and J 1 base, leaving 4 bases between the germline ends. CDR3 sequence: CASSLTSSGNTIYF. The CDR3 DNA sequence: TGTGCCAGCAGCTTAACTAGTTCTGGAAACACCATATATTTT.

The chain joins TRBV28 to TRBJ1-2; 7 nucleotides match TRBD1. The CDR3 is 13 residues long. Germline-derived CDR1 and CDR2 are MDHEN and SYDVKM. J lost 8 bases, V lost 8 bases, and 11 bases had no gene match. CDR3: CASSGRGREGYTF. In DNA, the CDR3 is TGTGCCAGCTCAGGGAGGGGGCGTGAGGGCTACACCTTC.

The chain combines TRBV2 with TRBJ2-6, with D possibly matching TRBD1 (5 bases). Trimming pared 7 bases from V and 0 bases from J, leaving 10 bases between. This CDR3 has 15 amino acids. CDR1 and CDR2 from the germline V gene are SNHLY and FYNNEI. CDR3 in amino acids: CASTLRDSGANVLTF. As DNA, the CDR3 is TGTGCCAGCACCCTCAGGGACTCTGGGGCCAACGTCCTGACTTTC.

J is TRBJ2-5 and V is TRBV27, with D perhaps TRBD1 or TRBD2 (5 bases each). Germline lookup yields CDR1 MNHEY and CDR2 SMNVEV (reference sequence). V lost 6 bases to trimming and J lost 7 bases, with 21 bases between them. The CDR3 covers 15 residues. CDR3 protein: CASRNIGTIWGTQYF. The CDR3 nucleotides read TGTGCCAGCAGGAACATCGGGACCATTTGGGGGACCCAGTACTTC.

DNA of the CDR3: TGTGCCAGCTCACCACCGACAGGGGGAACGGATGAGCAGTTCTTC. Its protein product is CASSPPTGGTDEQFF. The chain is built from TRBV18 and TRBJ2-1; 9 nucleotides match TRBD1. The J segment lost 8 bases and the V segment lost 0 bases, leaving 5 bases of the junction unmatched. Germline V gene lookup returns CDR1 KGHSH and CDR2 LQKENI. This CDR3 comprises 15 residues.

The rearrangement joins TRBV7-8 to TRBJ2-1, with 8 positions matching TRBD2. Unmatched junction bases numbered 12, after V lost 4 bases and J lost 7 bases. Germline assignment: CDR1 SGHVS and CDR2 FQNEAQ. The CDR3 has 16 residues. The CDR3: CASSSGGGPFGNEQFF. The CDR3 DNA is TGTGCCAGCAGCTCCGGGGGGGGACCGTTTGGTAATGAGCAGTTCTTC.

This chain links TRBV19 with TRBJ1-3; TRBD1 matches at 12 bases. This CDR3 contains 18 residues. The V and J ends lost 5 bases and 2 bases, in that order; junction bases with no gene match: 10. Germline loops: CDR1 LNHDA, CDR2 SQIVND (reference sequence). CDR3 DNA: TGTGCCAGTAGTGAACGGGACAGGGGGCGCAGCCCTGGAAACACCATATATTTT. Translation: CASSERDRGRSPGNTIYF.

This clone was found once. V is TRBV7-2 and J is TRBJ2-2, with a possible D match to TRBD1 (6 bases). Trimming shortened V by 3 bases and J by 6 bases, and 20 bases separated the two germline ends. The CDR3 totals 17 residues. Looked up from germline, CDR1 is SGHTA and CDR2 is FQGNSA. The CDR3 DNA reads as TGTGCCAGCAGCTTCTCTCGTTTAGGGGGTTCTTCCGGGGAGCTGTTTTTT. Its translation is CASSFSRLGGSSGELFF. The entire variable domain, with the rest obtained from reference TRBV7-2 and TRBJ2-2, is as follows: GAGVSQSPSNKVTEKGKDVELRCDPISGHTALYWYRQSLGQGLEFLIYFQGNSAPDKSGLPSDRFSAERTGGSVSTLTIQRTQQEDSAVYLCASSFSRLGGSSGELFFGEGSRLTVL.

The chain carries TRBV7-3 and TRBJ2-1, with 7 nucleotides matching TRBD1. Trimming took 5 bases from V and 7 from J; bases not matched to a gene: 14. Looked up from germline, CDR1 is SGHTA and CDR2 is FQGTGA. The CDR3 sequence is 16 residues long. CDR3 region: CASSLISGTAQNEQFF. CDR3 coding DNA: TGTGCCAGCAGCCTAATATCCGGGACAGCGCAGAATGAGCAGTTCTTC.

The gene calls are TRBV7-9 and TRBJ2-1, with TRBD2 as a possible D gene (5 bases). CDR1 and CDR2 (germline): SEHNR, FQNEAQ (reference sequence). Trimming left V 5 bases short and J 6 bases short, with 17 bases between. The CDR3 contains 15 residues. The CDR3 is CASSPYLGSGNEQFF. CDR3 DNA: TGTGCCAGCAGCCCATACCTTGGGAGCGGCAATGAGCAGTTCTTC.

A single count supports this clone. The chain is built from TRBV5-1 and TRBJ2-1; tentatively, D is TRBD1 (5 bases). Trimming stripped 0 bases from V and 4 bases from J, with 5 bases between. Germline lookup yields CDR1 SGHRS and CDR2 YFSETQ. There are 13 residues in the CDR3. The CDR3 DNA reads TGCGCCAGCAGCTTGGGACAGTACAATGAGCAGTTCTTC. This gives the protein CASSLGQYNEQFF.

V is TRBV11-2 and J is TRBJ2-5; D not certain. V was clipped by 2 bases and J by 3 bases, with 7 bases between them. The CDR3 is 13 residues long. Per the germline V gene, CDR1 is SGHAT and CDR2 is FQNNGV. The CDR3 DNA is TGTGCCAGCAGCTTATCGTTGAAAGAGACCCAGTACTTC. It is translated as CASSLSLKETQYF.

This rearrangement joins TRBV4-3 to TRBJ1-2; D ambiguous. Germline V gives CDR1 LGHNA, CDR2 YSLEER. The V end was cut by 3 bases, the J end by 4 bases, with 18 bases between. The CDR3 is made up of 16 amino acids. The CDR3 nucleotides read TGCGCCAGCAGCCAGATCCGGAGTGCCGTGGGCTATGGCTACACCTTC. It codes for CASSQIRSAVGYGYTF.

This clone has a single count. In nucleotides, the CDR3 is TGTGCCACCAGCAGAGATAACAGAGGTGGCAATCAGCCCCAGCATTTT. It encodes CATSRDNRGGNQPQHF. This chain joins TRBV15 and TRBJ1-5; D unresolved. V was trimmed by 0 bases and J by 2 bases, leaving 11 bases between them. The CDR3 consists of 16 residues. Germline V gene sequence: CDR1 LNHNV, CDR2 YYDKDF (reference sequence).

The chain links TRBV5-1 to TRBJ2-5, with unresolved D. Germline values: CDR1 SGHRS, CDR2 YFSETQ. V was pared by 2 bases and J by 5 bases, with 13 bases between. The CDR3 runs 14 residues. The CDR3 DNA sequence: TGCGCCAGCAGCTTCTCCGGGCAGGTTGAGACCCAGTACTTC. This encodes CASSFSGQVETQYF.

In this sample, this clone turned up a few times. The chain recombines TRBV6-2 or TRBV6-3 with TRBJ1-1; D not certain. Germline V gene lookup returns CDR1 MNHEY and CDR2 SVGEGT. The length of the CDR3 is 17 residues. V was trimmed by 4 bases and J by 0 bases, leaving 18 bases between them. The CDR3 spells CASSFTTTPRMNTEAFF. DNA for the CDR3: TGTGCCAGCAGTTTTACTACGACCCCCAGGATGAACACTGAAGCTTTCTTT.

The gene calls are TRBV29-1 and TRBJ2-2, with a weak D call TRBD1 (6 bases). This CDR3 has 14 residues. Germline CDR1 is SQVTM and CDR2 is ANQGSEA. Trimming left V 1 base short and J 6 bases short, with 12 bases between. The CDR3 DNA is TGCAGCGTTGAAGCGACAGGTCCCTCCGGGGAGCTGTTTTTT. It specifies CSVEATGPSGELFF.

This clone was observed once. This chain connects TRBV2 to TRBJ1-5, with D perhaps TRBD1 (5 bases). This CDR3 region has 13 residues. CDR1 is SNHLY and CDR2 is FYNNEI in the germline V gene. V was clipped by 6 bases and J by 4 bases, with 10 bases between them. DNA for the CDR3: TGTGCCAGCAGGTGGGGGAAGAATCAGCCCCAGCATTTT. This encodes CASRWGKNQPQHF.

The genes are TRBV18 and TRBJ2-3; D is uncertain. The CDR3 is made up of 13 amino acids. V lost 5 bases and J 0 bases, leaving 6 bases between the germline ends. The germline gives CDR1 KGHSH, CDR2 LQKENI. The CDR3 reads CASSASSTDTQYF. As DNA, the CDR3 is TGTGCCAGCTCAGCTTCTAGCACAGATACGCAGTATTTT.

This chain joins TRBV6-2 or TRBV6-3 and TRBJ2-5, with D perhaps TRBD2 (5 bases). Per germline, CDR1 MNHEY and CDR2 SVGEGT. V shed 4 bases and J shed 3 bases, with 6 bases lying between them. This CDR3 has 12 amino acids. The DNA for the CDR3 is TGTGCCAGCAGTTCCGGGAAAGAGACCCAGTACTTC. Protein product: CASSSGKETQYF.

The CDR3 loop reads CASSQFSDRRETQYF. The DNA for the CDR3 is TGCGCCAGCAGCCAATTTTCGGACAGACGAGAGACCCAGTACTTC. The genes are TRBV4-1 and TRBJ2-5, with D possibly matching TRBD1 (6 bases). Germline V gene lookup returns CDR1 MGHRA and CDR2 YSYEKL. This CDR3 is built from 15 residues. The V end was cut by 2 bases, the J end by 4 bases, with 14 bases between.

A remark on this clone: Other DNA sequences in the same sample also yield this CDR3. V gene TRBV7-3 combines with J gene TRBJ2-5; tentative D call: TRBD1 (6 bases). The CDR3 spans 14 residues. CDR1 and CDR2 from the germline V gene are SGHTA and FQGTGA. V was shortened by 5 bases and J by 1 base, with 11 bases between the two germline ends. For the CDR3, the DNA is TGTGCCAGCAGCCCAACAGGGCTCCAAGAGACCCAGTACTTC. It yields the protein CASSPTGLQETQYF.